The subject of this entry is one T cell receptor beta chain. The antigen remains unidentified. This sample was taken from a study of cytomegalovirus exposure and HLA in healthy donors. At the level of the study: Inside one of the first data releases sat some 93 million unique TCRs taken from HLA-typed donors. Study-wide points: When presence/absence was analysed, sequencing depth was taken to be roughly uniform across donors.

Use of 60 Vbeta and 13 Jbeta primers characterized the PCR. This table comes from immunoSEQ multiplex PCR, and its TCRdb copy is limited to in-frame clones, with some not included. The sample has about 59,000 clones; approximately 75% are singletons. Trimming removed 4 bases from V and 8 bases from J, with 13 bases in between. The length of the CDR3 is 13 residues. The germline V gene has CDR1 KGHSY and CDR2 FQNENV. Material: PBMCs. V is TRBV16 and J is TRBJ2-3, with D perhaps TRBD1 (5 bases). The sequence was collected from a man younger than 40 in good health and CMV-seropositive. CDR3 nucleotide sequence: TGTGCCAGCAGCCTCAATACCCAGGGTACGCAGTATTTT. This translates into CASSLNTQGTQYF. Filled out from reference TRBV16 and TRBJ2-3, the complete variable domain reads GEEVAQTPKHLVRGEGQKAKLYCAPIKGHSYVFWYQQVLKNEFKFLISFQNENVFDETGMPKERFSAKCLPNSPCSLEIQATKLEDSAVYFCASSLNTQGTQYFGPGTRLTVL.